The 27 T cell receptor beta chains in this list originate from one sample, sequenced in a study. In TCRdb, the 5' RACE reads were re-called with MiXCR into one record per CDR3 protein. The sample yields 55,000 to 70,000 distinct CDR3 sequences, around 26% seen once. Sequencing input: tumor-infiltrating memory CD4+ T cells sorted from the breast tumor. Subset given: memory CD4+ T cells, CD4+CD45RO+CD25-. The receptors were sampled from a female donor with breast cancer.

A few counts support this clonotype. V and J are TRBV2 and TRBJ2-5; TRBD2 is a possible D gene (5 bases). Germline V lookup: CDR1 SNHLY, CDR2 FYNNEI. This CDR3 spans 15 amino acids. Deletions cut 4 bases from V and 5 bases from J, with 17 bases between. The DNA for the CDR3 is TGTGCCAGCAGTGCGGGTGCCGGCCCGGGGGAGACCCAGTACTTC. Translation: CASSAGAGPGETQYF. Drawing the rest from reference TRBV2 and TRBJ2-5, the complete variable domain is EPEVTQTPSHQVTQMGQEVILRCVPISNHLYFYWYRQILGQKVEFLVSFYNNEISEKSEIFDDQFSVERPDGSNFTLKIRSTKLEDSAMYFCASSAGAGPGETQYFGPGTRLLVL.

This clonotype was seen only a few times. The chain couples TRBV7-2 to TRBJ2-7; TRBD2 matches 7 bases. V gave up 3 bases and J gave up 3 bases; unmatched junction bases: 2. CDR3 length: 13 residues. The germline CDR1 and CDR2 sequences are SGHTA and FQGNSA. The CDR3: CASSFGGSYEQYF. CDR3 DNA: TGTGCCAGCAGCTTTGGCGGGAGCTACGAGCAGTACTTC.

The chain employs TRBV5-6 and TRBJ1-2; a possible D gene is TRBD1 (5 bases). The CDR3 has 12 residues. From germline, CDR1 is SGHDT and CDR2 YYEEEE. Deletions cut 1 base from V and 8 bases from J, with 9 bases between. CDR3 nucleotide sequence: TGTGCCAGCAGCTTGCCAGGGAGGGGCTACACCTTC. Translation: CASSLPGRGYTF.

As concerns this clonotype: This may be a read error: a much more frequent sequence differs by one nucleotide. The J gene is TRBJ1-1, the V gene TRBV20-1; D possibly corresponds to TRBD1 (5 bases). Germline loops: CDR1 DFQATT, CDR2 SNEGSKA (reference sequence). This CDR3 is built from 11 residues. The CDR3 is CSADGRGVASF. Here the CDR3 DNA reads TGCAGTGCAGATGGACGGGGGGTGGCTTCCTTT.

This clonotype was picked up a small number of times. The V and J genes are TRBV7-6 and TRBJ2-5, with a weak D call TRBD2 (6 bases). This CDR3 region has 14 residues. CDR1 and CDR2 (germline): SGHVS, FNYEAQ. The V end was cut by 0 bases, the J end by 5 bases, with 10 bases between. The CDR3 region is CASSLATSYETQYF. For the CDR3, the DNA is TGTGCCAGCAGCTTAGCTACTAGCTACGAGACCCAGTACTTC. The variable domain in full, completed from reference TRBV7-6 and TRBJ2-5, reads GAGVSQSPRYKVTKRGQDVALRCDPISGHVSLYWYRQALGQGPEFLTYFNYEAQQDKSGLPNDRFSAERPEGSISTLTIQRTEQRDSAMYRCASSLATSYETQYFGPGTRLLVL.

The rearrangement joins TRBV5-1 to TRBJ1-3; D call uncertain. The CDR3 runs to 13 residues. Trimming left V 5 bases short and J 0 bases short, with 6 bases between. Germline lookup yields CDR1 SGHRS and CDR2 YFSETQ. The CDR3 spells CASRESSGNTIYF. The CDR3, as DNA: TGCGCCAGCAGGGAGAGCTCTGGAAACACCATATATTTT. Filled out from reference TRBV5-1 and TRBJ1-3, the complete variable domain reads KAGVTQTPRYLIKTRGQQVTLSCSPISGHRSVSWYQQTPGQGLQFLFEYFSETQRNKGNFPGRFSGRQFSNSRSEMNVSTLELGDSALYLCASRESSGNTIYFGEGSWLTVV.

This clonotype has ten or more counts. V usage is TRBV5-1 and J usage is TRBJ2-5; perhaps TRBD2 as D (6 bases). Trimming removed 0 bases at V and 5 bases at J, with 11 bases between. Looked up from germline, CDR1 is SGHRS and CDR2 is YFSETQ. This CDR3 is built from 14 residues. DNA for the CDR3: TGCGCCAGCAGCTTGGTTTCAGGGAGGGAGACCCAGTACTTC. As protein: CASSLVSGRETQYF.

In its sample, this clonotype was seen a few times. The rearrangement joins TRBV4-3 to TRBJ1-2, with D maybe TRBD1 (6 bases). The V gene lost 1 base and the J gene lost 1 base, with 13 bases spanning the gap. Germline CDR1 LGHNA, CDR2 YSLEER. The CDR3 contains 16 residues. Here the CDR3 reads CASSQGHRADNYGYTF. The CDR3 region has the DNA TGCGCCAGCAGCCAAGGGCACAGGGCCGATAACTATGGCTACACCTTC.

This sequence joins TRBV11-3 and TRBJ2-7; no clear D gene. Germline V lookup: CDR1 SGHNT, CDR2 YENEEA. The CDR3 spans 13 residues. V lost 0 bases, J lost 4 bases, and 7 bases lay in between. The CDR3 loop is CASSLDSRYEQYF. The CDR3, as DNA: TGTGCCAGCAGCTTAGATAGCCGATACGAGCAGTACTTC. Complete variable domain (other parts from reference TRBV11-3 and TRBJ2-7): EAGVVQSPRYKIIEKKQPVAFWCNPISGHNTLYWYLQNLGQGPELLIRYENEEAVDDSQLPKDRFSAERLKGVDSTLKIQPAELGDSAVYLCASSLDSRYEQYFGPGTRLTVT.

The chain is built from TRBV7-9 and TRBJ1-4; tentatively, D is TRBD1 (6 bases). V shed 5 bases and J shed 8 bases, with 9 bases lying between them. This CDR3 is 12 amino acids long. Germline assignment: CDR1 SEHNR and CDR2 FQNEAQ (reference sequence). The CDR3 sequence is CASSTGYEKLFF. The CDR3 region has the DNA TGTGCCAGCAGCACAGGGTACGAAAAACTGTTTTTT.

This clonotype has more than one count but fewer than ten. The V call is TRBV25-1, the J call TRBJ1-2; D gene ambiguous. This CDR3 is 13 amino acids long. In germline, CDR1 is MGHDK, CDR2 SYGVNS. V shed 2 bases and J shed 4 bases, with 8 bases lying between them. CDR3 in DNA: TGTGCCAGCAGTGAAGCGGGGTTCTATGGCTACACCTTC. Its protein is CASSEAGFYGYTF.

J is TRBJ1-1 and V is TRBV9, with D unclear. The germline V and J ends were trimmed by 4 bases and 1 base, with 8 bases remaining between them. Germline CDR1 is SGDLS and CDR2 is YYNGEE. This CDR3 is built from 13 residues. Written as DNA, the CDR3 is TGTGCCAGCAGCCCAATATGGAACACTGAAGCTTTCTTT. Translated: CASSPIWNTEAFF. Based on the CDR3 plus reference TRBV9 and TRBJ1-1, the full variable domain is DSGVTQTPKHLITATGQRVTLRCSPRSGDLSVYWYQQSLDQGLQFLIQYYNGEERAKGNILERFSAQQFPDLHSELNLSSLELGDSALYFCASSPIWNTEAFFGQGTRLTVV.

This clonotype was observed a handful of times. The chain has TRBV28 and TRBJ2-3; D not certain. The CDR3 has 13 amino acids. The V end was cut by 1 base, the J end by 5 bases, with 7 bases between. Germline CDR1 MDHEN, CDR2 SYDVKM. The CDR3, as DNA: TGTGCCAGCAGTTTATTGGCTTTAGATACGCAGTATTTT. Translation: CASSLLALDTQYF.

Comments on this clonotype: A read error may produce the germline difference seen at one junction end. The J gene is TRBJ1-1, the V gene TRBV28; D is undetermined. The CDR3 runs 13 residues. CDR1 is MDHEN, CDR2 SYDVKM, per germline. CDR3 region: CASSFRRGTEAFF. CDR3 DNA sequence: TGTGCCAGTAGTTTCAGACGGGGCACTGAAGCTTTCTTT.

This sequence joins TRBV5-1 and TRBJ2-5; 8 bases fit TRBD1. V lost 4 bases and J lost 4; bases outside the gene matches: 9. The CDR3 length is 15 residues. The germline gives CDR1 SGHRS, CDR2 YFSETQ. This CDR3 is CASSLDSTGAETQYF. The DNA for the CDR3 is TGCGCCAGCAGCCTGGATTCGACAGGGGCAGAGACCCAGTACTTC.

This clonotype was counted between two and nine times. The chain joins TRBV20-1 to TRBJ1-2; the match to TRBD1 covers 10 bases. Germline CDR1 reads DFQATT; CDR2 reads SNEGSKA (reference sequence). V shed 5 bases and J 7 bases; nucleotides not matched to a gene: 4. The CDR3 is made up of 12 amino acids. CDR3 coding DNA: TGCAGTGCTGGCCGACAGGGGGCTGGCTACACCTTC. Its protein product is CSAGRQGAGYTF.

This chain connects TRBV29-1 to TRBJ2-7, with D maybe TRBD1 (5 bases). Germline V gene data show CDR1 as SQVTM and CDR2 as ANQGSEA. Deletions cut 6 bases from V and 7 bases from J, with 13 bases between. The CDR3 is 11 amino acids. In nucleotides, the CDR3 is TGCAGCGTCCAAGGGGTCGGAGAGCAGTACTTC. This encodes CSVQGVGEQYF.

This clonotype has just a few counts. Mismatch with germline at one junction end may stem from a read error. V gene TRBV2 combines with J gene TRBJ2-7, with TRBD2 identical over 8 bases. Per germline, CDR1 SNHLY and CDR2 FYNNEI. The CDR3 covers 16 residues. This CDR3 reads CASKERTSRSSYEQYF. For the CDR3, the DNA is TGCGCCAGCAAAGAGAGGACTAGCCGAAGCTCCTACGAGCAGTACTTC.

This clonotype was seen at least ten times. One end of the junction fails to match germline, which may point to a read error. The J gene is TRBJ2-3, the V gene TRBV7-9; no firm D call. In germline, CDR1 is SEHNR, CDR2 FQNEAQ (reference sequence). The CDR3 extends over 14 amino acids. This CDR3 is CASSLDASTDTQYF. The CDR3 coding sequence is TGCGCCAGCAGTCTGGACGCCAGCACAGATACGCAGTATTTT.

The J gene is TRBJ2-5, the V gene TRBV2, with 11 bases aligning to TRBD2. Germline V gives CDR1 SNHLY, CDR2 FYNNEI. CDR3 length equals 15 residues. Unmatched junction bases numbered 0, after V lost 2 bases and J lost 1 base. The CDR3 sequence: CASSELAGGQETQYF. The DNA for the CDR3 is TGTGCCAGCAGTGAACTAGCGGGAGGCCAAGAGACCCAGTACTTC.

This clonotype was counted only a few times. Its ends do not fully match the called genes, so a read error is possible. Written as DNA, the CDR3 is TGTGCTAGCAGCTTAGCCATGGCGGGGAGCGCCGGGGAGCTGTTTTTT. It specifies CASSLAMAGSAGELFF. The V and J genes are TRBV7-7 and TRBJ2-2; D perhaps matches TRBD2 (6 bases). This CDR3 has 16 amino acids. Germline V gene sequence: CDR1 SSHAT, CDR2 FNYEAQ (reference sequence).

This rearrangement joins TRBV3-1 to TRBJ2-1; TRBD2 aligns across 12 bases. The germline CDR1 and CDR2 sequences are LGHDT and YNNKEL (reference sequence). The CDR3 spans 19 residues. The J segment lost 6 bases and the V segment lost 5 bases, leaving 17 bases of the junction unmatched. The chain's CDR3 is CASSDRGTSGYRTTNEQFF. DNA of the CDR3: TGTGCCAGCAGCGACCGAGGGACTAGCGGGTACCGAACGACCAATGAGCAGTTCTTC.

This clonotype was seen a handful of times. The chain joins TRBV5-1 to TRBJ2-1; 12 bases are shared with TRBD2. The germline V gene has CDR1 SGHRS and CDR2 YFSETQ. The CDR3 covers 14 residues. The V and J ends lost 4 bases and 10 bases, in that order; junction bases with no gene match: 6. CDR3 protein: CASSVLAGGQEQFF. In nucleotides, the CDR3 is TGCGCCAGCAGCGTACTAGCGGGGGGCCAAGAGCAGTTCTTC. Full variable domain (outside the CDR3, taken from reference TRBV5-1 and TRBJ2-1): KAGVTQTPRYLIKTRGQQVTLSCSPISGHRSVSWYQQTPGQGLQFLFEYFSETQRNKGNFPGRFSGRQFSNSRSEMNVSTLELGDSALYLCASSVLAGGQEQFFGPGTRLTVL.

The chain uses TRBV9 and TRBJ2-5; D is uncertain. CDR3 length: 13 amino acids. Trimming pared 4 bases from V and 4 bases from J, leaving 11 bases between. CDR1 SGDLS and CDR2 YYNGEE come from the germline V gene. CDR3 sequence (DNA): TGTGCCAGCAGCTCAAATCTTCCAGAGACCCAGTACTTC. This encodes CASSSNLPETQYF.

This clonotype has more than one count but fewer than ten. J is TRBJ2-5 and V is TRBV5-4; the D gene is possibly TRBD2 (6 bases). This CDR3 has 14 amino acids. The V and J ends lost 2 bases and 2 bases respectively, with 10 bases between them. Looked up from germline, CDR1 is SGHNT and CDR2 is YYREEE (reference sequence). The chain's CDR3 is CASSLRGTQETQYF. In DNA form, the CDR3 reads TGTGCCAGCAGCTTACGGGGGACGCAAGAGACCCAGTACTTC. Full variable domain (missing parts from reference TRBV5-4 and TRBJ2-5): ETGVTQSPTHLIKTRGQQVTLRCSSQSGHNTVSWYQQALGQGPQFIFQYYREEENGRGNFPPRFSGLQFPNYSSELNVNALELDDSALYLCASSLRGTQETQYFGPGTRLLVL.

This clonotype was seen only a few times. This chain joins TRBV6-5 and TRBJ1-4; D ambiguous. Germline CDR1 and CDR2: MNHEY and SVGAGI. This CDR3 has 14 residues. Trimming cost V 6 bases and J 0 bases, with 8 bases left between them. In DNA, the CDR3 is TGTGCCAGCAGACCATTCTCAACTAATGAAAAACTGTTTTTT. Translating it yields CASRPFSTNEKLFF.

This clonotype occurred a few times. V gene TRBV6-5 combines with J gene TRBJ2-1, with D possibly being TRBD1 (7 bases). Germline V lookup: CDR1 MNHEY, CDR2 SVGAGI. Trimming pared 4 bases from V and 0 bases from J, leaving 10 bases between. This CDR3 spans 15 amino acids. CDR3 in DNA: TGTGCCAGCAGTTCGCGGGACAGCTCCTACAATGAGCAGTTCTTC. Translation gives CASSSRDSSYNEQFF.